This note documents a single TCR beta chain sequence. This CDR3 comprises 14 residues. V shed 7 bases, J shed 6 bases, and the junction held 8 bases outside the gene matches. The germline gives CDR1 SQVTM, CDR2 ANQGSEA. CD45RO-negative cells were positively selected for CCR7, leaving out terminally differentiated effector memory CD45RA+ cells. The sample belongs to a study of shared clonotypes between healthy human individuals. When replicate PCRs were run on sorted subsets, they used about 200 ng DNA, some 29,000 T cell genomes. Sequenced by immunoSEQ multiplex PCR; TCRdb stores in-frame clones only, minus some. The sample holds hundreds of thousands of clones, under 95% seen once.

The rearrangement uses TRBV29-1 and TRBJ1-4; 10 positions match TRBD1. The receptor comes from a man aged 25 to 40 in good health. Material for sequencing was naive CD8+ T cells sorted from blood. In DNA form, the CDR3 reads TGCAGCGCAGAAACCGGGACAGGGGATGAAAAACTGTTTTTT. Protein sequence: CSAETGTGDEKLFF.